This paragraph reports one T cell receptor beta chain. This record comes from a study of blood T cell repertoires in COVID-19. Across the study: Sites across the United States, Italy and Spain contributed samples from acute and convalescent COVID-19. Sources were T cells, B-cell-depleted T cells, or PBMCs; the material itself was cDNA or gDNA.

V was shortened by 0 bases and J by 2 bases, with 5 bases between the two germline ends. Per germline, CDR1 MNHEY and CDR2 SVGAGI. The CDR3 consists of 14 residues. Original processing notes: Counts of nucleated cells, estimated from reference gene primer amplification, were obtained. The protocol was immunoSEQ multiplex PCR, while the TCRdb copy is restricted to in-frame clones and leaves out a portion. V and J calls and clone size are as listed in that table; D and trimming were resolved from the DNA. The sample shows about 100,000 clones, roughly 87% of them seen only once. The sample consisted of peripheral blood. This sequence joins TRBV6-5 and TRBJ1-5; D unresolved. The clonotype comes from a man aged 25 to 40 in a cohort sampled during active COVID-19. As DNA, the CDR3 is TGTGCCAGCAGTTACTCGAGGGGCAATCAGCCCCAGCATTTT. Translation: CASSYSRGNQPQHF.